These T cell receptor beta chains were read from a single sample in a study of CD8 T cells in ankylosing spondylitis. From the 5' RACE reads, TCRdb called clonotypes with MiXCR, one entry per CDR3 protein. The table has roughly 130,000 distinct CDR3 sequences, 9.3% seen once. The sequencing input was blood, either unsorted or a sorted T cell fraction (not recorded which). Receptors originate from a male donor with ankylosing spondylitis or in good health (not recorded which). CDR3s include the opening cysteine and the closing phenylalanine or tryptophan. The D gene is left open where the match is weak. The size field is filled for only some rows; it gives once, few, many or a size class.

D,V,J,size,CDR3,DNA
NA,TRBV29-1,TRBJ2-5,NA,CSVPMGGETQYF,TGCAGCGTGCCGATGGGGGGAGAGACCCAGTACTTC
NA,TRBV15,TRBJ2-5,many,CATSRSGGVQETQYF,TGTGCCACCAGCAGGTCTGGAGGGGTCCAAGAGACCCAGTACTTC
TRBD1,TRBV29-1,TRBJ2-7,NA,CSVELRGPTLSSYEQYF,TGCAGCGTTGAGCTCAGGGGGCCCACTCTGAGCTCCTACGAGCAGTACTTC
NA,TRBV5-1,TRBJ2-7,many,CASSLDPGTYEQYF,TGCGCCAGCAGCTTGGACCCCGGGACCTACGAGCAGTACTTC
NA,TRBV5-1,TRBJ1-6,many,CASSLAGNGRSPLHF,TGCGCCAGCAGCTTGGCCGGGAATGGGAGGTCACCCCTCCACTTT
TRBD2,TRBV7-2,TRBJ2-1,many,CASSLAGTSAYNEQFF,TGTGCCAGCAGCTTAGCCGGGACTAGCGCCTACAATGAGCAGTTCTTC
TRBD2,TRBV11-2,TRBJ2-1,many,CASGRLAGGRDEQFF,TGTGCCAGCGGACGCCTAGCGGGAGGCAGGGATGAGCAGTTCTTC
TRBD1,TRBV7-9,TRBJ2-7,few,CASSRLGQGYEQYF,TGTGCCAGCAGCCGATTGGGACAGGGTTACGAGCAGTACTTC
TRBD1,TRBV5-1,TRBJ1-2,many,CASSPGTGFGGYTF,TGCGCCAGCAGCCCGGGGACAGGATTTGGCGGCTACACCTTC
TRBD1,TRBV4-1,TRBJ1-5,few,CASRRTGYDQPQHF,TGCGCCAGCAGACGGACAGGGTATGATCAGCCCCAGCATTTT
NA,TRBV6-1,TRBJ2-1,few,CASSPERGFDEQFF,TGTGCCAGCAGCCCCGAGAGGGGATTCGATGAGCAGTTCTTC
NA,TRBV4-3,TRBJ2-5,many,CASSQESTQQETQYF,TGCGCCAGCAGCCAAGAAAGTACTCAACAAGAGACCCAGTACTTC
TRBD1,TRBV12-3/TRBV12-4,TRBJ2-6,few,CASSWTGGGGANVLTF,TGTGCCAGCAGTTGGACAGGGGGCGGTGGGGCCAACGTCCTGACTTTC
NA,TRBV20-1,TRBJ2-1,NA,CSARPDPYNEQFF,TGCAGTGCTAGACCGGACCCTTACAATGAGCAGTTCTTC
NA,TRBV7-9,TRBJ1-2,many,CASSPPGTPNYGYTF,TGTGCCAGCAGCCCCCCCGGGACACCAAACTATGGCTACACCTTC
NA,TRBV29-1,TRBJ1-2,many,CSVGQGHYGYTF,TGCAGCGTCGGCCAGGGGCACTATGGCTACACCTTC
TRBD2,TRBV20-1,TRBJ2-1,NA,CSAELAGAVRLTGEQFF,TGCAGTGCGGAACTAGCGGGAGCTGTTCGTTTAACCGGTGAGCAGTTCTTC
NA,TRBV29-1,TRBJ1-3,many,CSASTSSGNTIYF,TGCAGCGCCAGCACAAGCTCTGGAAACACCATATATTTT
TRBD1,TRBV20-1,TRBJ2-7,many,CSATDRSLDEQYF,TGCAGTGCTACGGACAGGTCCTTGGACGAGCAGTACTTC
NA,TRBV27,TRBJ1-2,NA,CASSFHPRNYGYTF,TGTGCCAGCAGTTTTCATCCCCGAAACTATGGCTACACCTTC
TRBD1,TRBV27,TRBJ1-3,NA,CASSSQGVSGNTIYF,TGTGCCAGCAGTTCACAGGGGGTCTCTGGAAACACCATATATTTT
TRBD2,TRBV4-2,TRBJ2-7,many,CASRQAALAGYEQYF,TGTGCCAGCAGGCAGGCAGCCCTAGCGGGCTACGAGCAGTACTTC
NA,TRBV7-2,TRBJ2-3,many,CASSLDGGMTDTQYF,TGTGCCAGCAGCTTAGATGGCGGTATGACAGATACGCAGTATTTT
TRBD2,TRBV20-1,TRBJ2-5,NA,CSARDPWLAGGETQYF,TGCAGTGCTAGAGATCCTTGGCTAGCGGGAGGGGAGACCCAGTACTTC
TRBD2,TRBV29-1,TRBJ2-7,NA,CSVSTSGGYEQYF,TGCAGCGTTTCAACTAGCGGGGGTTACGAGCAGTACTTC
TRBD1,TRBV20-1,TRBJ1-1,few,CSAFNYRGPNTEAFF,TGCAGTGCTTTTAACTACAGGGGACCCAACACTGAAGCTTTCTTT
TRBD2,TRBV30,TRBJ2-7,NA,CAWSDGSGSYYEQYF,TGTGCCTGGAGTGATGGAAGCGGGAGTTACTACGAGCAGTACTTC
NA,TRBV12-3/TRBV12-4,TRBJ2-7,many,CASSLRGLGEQYF,TGTGCCAGCAGTTTGAGGGGATTGGGGGAGCAGTACTTC
TRBD2,TRBV20-1,TRBJ2-3,NA,CSAPREGLAATDTQYF,TGCAGTGCTCCCCGGGAGGGTCTAGCGGCCACAGATACGCAGTATTTT
NA,TRBV20-1,TRBJ2-7,many,CSARDEGRRRYEQYF,TGCAGTGCTAGAGATGAAGGCAGGCGCAGATACGAGCAGTACTTC
NA,TRBV11-2,TRBJ2-1,NA,CASSLAPGIYNEQFF,TGTGCCAGCAGCTTAGCCCCGGGAATTTACAATGAGCAGTTCTTC
NA,TRBV5-1,TRBJ2-4,many,CASSLDLGGKNIQYF,TGCGCCAGCAGCTTGGATCTCGGTGGGAAAAACATTCAGTACTTC